Listed here are 18 T cell receptor beta chains from one sample, sequenced in a study of T cells in Graves' hyperthyroidism and ophthalmopathy. Template material for amplifying TCR beta CDR3 regions consisted of RNA transcripts. The TCR CDR3 was amplified in a first-round RT-PCR using the HTBI primer set. TCRdb re-called the multiplex PCR reads with MiXCR, one entry per CDR3 protein. Of about 400,000 distinct CDR3 sequences in the sample, 11% to 15% are singletons; the top ten hold over 25%. The specimen was blood. Receptors originate from a man aged 50 to 59 with Graves' ophthalmopathy.

The V gene is TRBV7-9, the J gene TRBJ1-1; unclear D gene. The CDR3 consists of 13 residues. Germline CDR1 reads SEHNR; CDR2 reads FQNEAQ (reference sequence). V gave up 2 bases and J gave up 3 bases, with 7 bases separating them. The CDR3 sequence: CASSLSYHTEAFF. In nucleotides, the CDR3 is TGTGCCAGCAGCTTAAGTTATCACACTGAAGCTTTCTTT.

V gene TRBV20-1 combines with J gene TRBJ2-4; 7 bases line up with TRBD2. Per the germline V gene, CDR1 is DFQATT and CDR2 is SNEGSKA (reference sequence). This CDR3 contains 14 residues. CDR3 bases: TGCGGATGTGCGGGAGCGAGATCCAAAAACATTCAGTACTTC. Translated: CGCAGARSKNIQYF.

This clonotype was recorded many times. V usage is TRBV18 and J usage is TRBJ2-5, with D unresolved. V shed 2 bases and J shed 0 bases, with 13 bases lying between them. Germline CDR1 is KGHSH and CDR2 is LQKENI. This CDR3 is 16 amino acids long. The CDR3 DNA is TGTGCCAGCTCACCATCCCATTCCGAGTACCAAGAGACCCAGTACTTC. This translates into CASSPSHSEYQETQYF.

This clonotype showed up many times. The gene calls are TRBV28 and TRBJ2-5, with no clear D. Trimming left V 3 bases short and J 1 base short, with 9 bases between. The CDR3 sequence is 14 residues long. The germline V gene has CDR1 MDHEN and CDR2 SYDVKM. CDR3 amino acids: CASSFRRAQETQYF. The CDR3 DNA sequence: TGTGCCAGCAGTTTTCGCCGCGCCCAAGAGACCCAGTACTTC.

This clonotype was picked up many times. The chain carries TRBV3-1 and TRBJ1-5, with D maybe TRBD1 (6 bases). The V gene's germline CDR1 is LGHDT and CDR2 YNNKEL (reference sequence). V shed 4 bases and J shed 7 bases, with 8 bases lying between them. The CDR3 contains 12 residues. CDR3 protein: CASSRRGQPQHF. The CDR3 nucleotides read TGTGCCAGCAGCCGCAGGGGACAGCCCCAGCATTTT.

This chain links TRBV5-1 with TRBJ1-3; the match to TRBD1 covers 10 bases. Germline assignment: CDR1 SGHRS and CDR2 YFSETQ. The CDR3 is made up of 17 amino acids. V dropped 4 bases and J dropped 4; count of bases not matched to a gene: 11. The CDR3 coding sequence is TGCGCCAGCAGCAAACCGGGACAGGGGCTCGGCGGAAACACCATATATTTT. This codes for CASSKPGQGLGGNTIYF.

This clonotype was recorded at least ten times. The genes are TRBV5-1 and TRBJ2-6; weak D call: TRBD1 (7 bases). The CDR3 has 19 residues. CDR1 SGHRS and CDR2 YFSETQ come from the germline V gene. Between the trimmed V and J ends, which lost 3 bases and 0 bases, there was a span of 19 bases. Here the CDR3 DNA reads TGCGCCAGCAGCTCACTGCGGGACAGTACTTTCTCTGGGGCCAACGTCCTGACTTTC. This encodes CASSSLRDSTFSGANVLTF.

This clonotype was found many times. The DNA for the CDR3 is TGTGCCAGCAGAGCTGGGACACCGGGAGGTACAGATACGCAGTATTTT. The encoded protein is CASRAGTPGGTDTQYF. The chain joins TRBV2 to TRBJ2-3, with D possibly being TRBD2 (7 bases). The CDR3 extends over 16 amino acids. Trimming shortened V by 6 bases and J by 3 bases, and 19 bases separated the two germline ends. The germline gives CDR1 SNHLY, CDR2 FYNNEI.

This clonotype has at least ten counts. V and J are TRBV20-1 and TRBJ1-1; no clear D. In germline, CDR1 is DFQATT, CDR2 SNEGSKA (reference sequence). The length of the CDR3 is 11 residues. Trimming removed 4 bases from V and 5 bases from J, with 8 bases in between. The CDR3 sequence is CSAIGDTEAFF. DNA of the CDR3: TGCAGTGCTATCGGTGATACTGAAGCTTTCTTT.

This clonotype was counted many times. The chain is built from TRBV2 and TRBJ1-2; 10 nucleotides match TRBD1. J gave up 1 base and V 8 bases, and 10 bases lay outside the gene matches. In germline, CDR1 is SNHLY, CDR2 FYNNEI. The CDR3 sequence is 16 residues long. This CDR3 reads CASASGTGAFNYGYTF. CDR3 DNA: TGTGCCAGCGCCTCCGGGACAGGGGCTTTTAACTATGGCTACACCTTC.

This clonotype appeared many times. The chain is built from TRBV2 and TRBJ2-1, with D tentatively TRBD2 (6 bases). V was shortened by 2 bases and J by 9 bases, with 17 bases between the two germline ends. The length of the CDR3 is 15 residues. Germline V CDR1 and CDR2: SNHLY, FYNNEI. As DNA, the CDR3 is TGTGCCAGCAGTGAATACGGGAGAAAAGGCTTTGAGCAGTTCTTC. It specifies CASSEYGRKGFEQFF.

With respect to this clonotype: The junction departs from germline at one end; a sequencing error may be responsible. V is TRBV27 and J is TRBJ2-1; the D gene is possibly TRBD2 (5 bases). The CDR3 contains 13 residues. Germline loops: CDR1 MNHEY, CDR2 SMNVEV (reference sequence). CDR3 region: CASILSRDNEQFF. The CDR3 DNA is TGTGCCAGCATTTTATCGAGGGACAATGAGCAGTTCTTC.

Ten or more counts support this clonotype. This chain uses TRBV18 with TRBJ1-1, with D perhaps matching TRBD1 (5 bases). This CDR3 is 13 amino acids long. V lost 5 bases and J 4 bases, leaving 11 bases between the germline ends. Germline V gives CDR1 KGHSH, CDR2 LQKENI. The CDR3 region is CASSETGGTEAFF. CDR3 coding DNA: TGTGCCAGCTCAGAGACCGGGGGCACTGAAGCTTTCTTT.

This clonotype has more than one count but fewer than ten. The junction shows a germline mismatch at one end, possibly a read error. The chain recombines TRBV10-3 with TRBJ1-1; D gene uncertain. Germline loops: CDR1 ENHRY, CDR2 SYGVKD. The CDR3 has 14 amino acids. CDR3 sequence reads: CAISPDGPNTEALF. Here the CDR3 DNA reads TGTGCCATCAGCCCGGACGGACCGAACACTGAAGCTCTCTTT.

This clonotype was found a few times. In nucleotides, the CDR3 is TGTGCCAGCAGTCGACGCAGCGGGCAGTACTTC. Protein: CASSRRSGQYF. The rearrangement links TRBV6-1 to TRBJ2-7, with D possibly matching TRBD2 (5 bases). V dropped 5 bases and J dropped 9 bases, with 11 bases sitting between them. Germline lookup yields CDR1 MNHNS and CDR2 SASEGT. This CDR3 is 11 amino acids long.

This clonotype was picked up many times. This rearrangement joins TRBV5-1 to TRBJ2-4; the D gene is possibly TRBD1 (6 bases). The CDR3 covers 17 residues. V lost 0 bases, J lost 8 bases, and 21 bases lay in between. Germline CDR1 reads SGHRS; CDR2 reads YFSETQ. CDR3 sequence: CASSLAGANGGADIQYF. CDR3 coding DNA: TGCGCCAGCAGCTTGGCCGGCGCGAATGGGGGCGCAGACATTCAGTACTTC.

Concerning this clonotype itself: A much bigger clone sits one base away, suggesting this may be a read error. The gene calls are TRBV6-1 and TRBJ2-7, with 9 nucleotides matching TRBD2. Germline values: CDR1 MNHNS, CDR2 SASEGT. This CDR3 spans 13 amino acids. Trimming cost V 6 bases and J 5 bases; bases outside gene matches: 5. The CDR3 bases are TGTGCCAGCAGCGGGACTAGCACCCACGAGCAGTACTTC. Its protein is CASSGTSTHEQYF.

At least ten counts were recorded for this clonotype. This chain joins TRBV5-1 and TRBJ2-1; no reliable D call. The CDR3 covers 13 residues. Trimming left V 5 bases short and J 7 bases short, with 13 bases between. Looked up from germline, CDR1 is SGHRS and CDR2 is YFSETQ. The CDR3 loop is CASSSISRNEQFF. The CDR3 nucleotides read TGCGCCAGCAGTAGCATTAGCAGGAATGAGCAGTTCTTC.